These T cell receptor beta chains were read from a single sample in a study of neurological immune-mediated disorders. TCRdb passed the 5' RACE reads through MiXCR, listing each CDR3 protein once. The sample gives approximately 82,000 distinct CDR3 sequences, roughly 13% of which show up once; around 5% is in the top ten. Sequenced input: PBMCs. The receptors derive from a female donor with HTLV-1-associated myelopathy (HAM/TSP). The CDR3 runs from the conserved cysteine through the conserved F or W. D genes are given only for firm matches. The size of a clone is reported for some rows only, either as once, few or many, or as a class for expanded clones.

>many|TRBJ2-7|NA|TRBV20-1
TGCAGTGCTTTATACTCCCGGAACTCCTACGAGCAGTACTTC
CSALYSRNSYEQYF
>many|TRBJ2-5|NA|TRBV5-1
TGCGCCAGCAGCTTGAGGGCGGCAGAGCAAGAGACCCAGTACTTC
CASSLRAAEQETQYF
>many|TRBJ1-1|NA|TRBV5-1
TGCGCCAGCAGCTTGGACCCAGGGTGGAGCACTGAAGCTTTCTTT
CASSLDPGWSTEAFF
>many|TRBJ2-1|TRBD1|TRBV12-3/TRBV12-4
TGTGCCAGCAGTTCCAGCCCCGGGACAGGAGACAATGAGCAGTTCTTC
CASSSSPGTGDNEQFF
>many|TRBJ2-1|TRBD2|TRBV20-1
TGCAGTGCTAGTATAGAAGCGGGGGCCTACAATGAGCAGTTCTTC
CSASIEAGAYNEQFF
>few|TRBJ2-7|TRBD2|TRBV6-5
TGTGCCAGCAGTTACTCGACAGCGAGCGGGGGGAATCACGAGCAGTACTTC
CASSYSTASGGNHEQYF
>many|TRBJ2-1|NA|TRBV6-6
TGTGCCAGCAGTTACTCTCGACGGGACCCTCGCAATGAGCAGTTCTTC
CASSYSRRDPRNEQFF
>NA|TRBJ1-2|NA|TRBV10-3
TGTGCCATCAGTGAGTCAGAATACTATGGCTACACCTTC
CAISESEYYGYTF
>many|TRBJ2-1|NA|TRBV5-1
TGCGCCAGCAGCTTGGGACAGATATCCTACAATGAGCAGTTCTTC
CASSLGQISYNEQFF
>many|TRBJ2-7|TRBD1|TRBV5-1
TGCGCCAGCAGCCTGGGACAGAACTACGAGCAGTACTTC
CASSLGQNYEQYF
>many|TRBJ2-1|NA|TRBV24-1
TGTGCCACAGGGCGACAGTCCTACAATGAGCAGTTCTTC
CATGRQSYNEQFF
>many|TRBJ1-5|TRBD1|TRBV20-1
TGCAGTGCTAGGGCGGGACAGGTTAATCAGCCCCAGCATTTT
CSARAGQVNQPQHF
>many|TRBJ2-7|NA|TRBV27
TGTGCCAGCTTTAGTTTATCCGGGGCAGGGAGGAGGTACGAGCAGTACTTC
CASFSLSGAGRRYEQYF
>many|TRBJ2-7|NA|TRBV9
TGTGCCAGCAGCGCCCGGGACACCCATCACTACGAGCAGTACTTC
CASSARDTHHYEQYF
>many|TRBJ2-2|TRBD1|TRBV9
TGTGCCAGCAGCGTCGCCGGGACAGGGAATCAGCGGACCGGGGAGCTGTTTTTT
CASSVAGTGNQRTGELFF
>many|TRBJ2-7|NA|TRBV29-1
TGCAGCGTTGGGCAGGCCTCCTACGAGCAGTACTTC
CSVGQASYEQYF
>many|TRBJ2-2|NA|TRBV12-3/TRBV12-4
TGTGCCACCGCCTCGGGTGGCGGGGAGCTGTTTTTT
CATASGGGELFF